This T cell receptor (beta chain) was obtained from a study of memory CD4+ T cells and cytomegalovirus serostatus. Notes on the study in general: Each of 67 CMV-associated TCRbeta sequences occurred in one to five individuals.

Single viable CD3+CD4+CD8-CD45RO+ cells were sorted as the memory CD4+ T cells. In the original processing: Out-of-frame sequences were removed, leaving 2,204,828 distinct TCRbeta sequences. Clones were sequenced by immunoSEQ multiplex PCR, and TCRdb holds only the in-frame ones, with some missing. V, J and clone size were drawn from that table, and D and trimming were deduced from the DNA. The table records about 41,000 clones, around 79% of them present only once. As to this clone: The antigen is undetermined.

The sequenced sample was memory CD4+ T cells from blood. This TCR came from an adult in good health and CMV-seronegative.

The CDR3 protein is CASSLAAGEDSPLHF. In DNA form, the CDR3 reads TGTGCCAGCTCACTAGCGGCGGGGGAGGATTCACCCCTCCACTTT. J is TRBJ1-6 and V is TRBV18; weak D call: TRBD1 (5 bases). With 4 bases removed from V and 8 bases from J, the gap between germline ends came to 15 bases. This CDR3 comprises 15 residues. Germline values: CDR1 KGHSH, CDR2 LQKENI.